This entry features one TCR beta chain sequence. These data are taken from a study of blood T cells in healthy people across ages. Germline V CDR1 and CDR2: MGHRA, YSYEKL. The CDR3 length is 15 residues. Then a second PCR, running about 6 to 12 cycles, was carried out with a sample-barcoded 5' primer and a J-beta primer mix. MiXCR was run by TCRdb on the 5' RACE reads, yielding one entry per CDR3 protein. This sample yields roughly 800,000 distinct CDR3 sequences, of which roughly 60% are seen a single time; about 20% belongs to the top ten. Sequenced: blood. The origin of this receptor is a young man in good health. The gene calls are TRBV4-1 and TRBJ2-7, with 9 positions matching TRBD1. TRBJ2-5 explains the end of the DNA better; the J call may be wrong. The chain's CDR3 is CASSLEGQGSETQYF. CDR3 in DNA: TGCGCCAGCAGCCTAGAGGGACAGGGATCCGAGACCCAGTACTTC.